The subject of this entry is one T cell receptor (beta chain). The data were produced by immunoSEQ multiplex PCR, yet TCRdb's version contains in-frame clones alone and is incomplete. The sample gives about 120,000 clones, almost 85% of which show up once; less than 9% is in the top ten. The data are from a study of blood T cell repertoires in COVID-19. Study context: COVID-19 samples, acute and convalescent, were from the United States, Italy and Spain.

This CDR3 region has 17 residues. Losses at the gene ends were 1 base for V and 6 bases for J; bases not matched to a gene: 13. Germline CDR1 and CDR2: KGHSH and LQKENI. This clonotype originated in a man between 65 and 85 years old with active or convalescent COVID-19. Sequenced material: peripheral blood. The chain is built from TRBV18 and TRBJ2-7; 9 nucleotides align to TRBD1. CDR3: CASSPQGQGYKVGEQYF. For the CDR3, the DNA is TGTGCCAGCTCACCACAAGGACAGGGGTATAAGGTGGGCGAGCAGTACTTC.